These 13 T cell receptor beta chains originate from one sample sequenced in a study of blood T cell repertoires in COVID-19. Sequencing was performed with immunoSEQ multiplex PCR; in TCRdb, only in-frame clones are kept and a portion is missing. The sample includes over 50,000 clones, 84% of them seen just once. The sequencing input was peripheral blood. The source is a man aged 60-69 years with COVID-19, enrolled during active disease.

CDR3 loop: CASSQQEGPRIDTQYF. The CDR3 bases are TGTGCCAGCAGCCAACAGGAGGGCCCTCGAATAGATACGCAGTATTTT. This chain joins TRBV4-2 and TRBJ2-3; weak D call: TRBD2 (6 bases). The germline gives CDR1 LGHNA, CDR2 YNFKEQ. V was clipped by 2 bases and J by 5 bases, with 17 bases between them. This CDR3 contains 16 residues.

The chain is built from TRBV24-1 and TRBJ2-7; 10 nucleotides align to TRBD1. Germline values: CDR1 KGHDR, CDR2 SFDVKD. The CDR3 loop spans 16 amino acids. V shed 0 bases, J shed 4 bases, and the junction held 5 bases outside the gene matches. The CDR3 DNA sequence: TGTGCCACCAGTGATTTGAGGGACAGGGGAGGGTACGAGCAGTACTTC. Translating gives CATSDLRDRGGYEQYF.

The chain recombines TRBV7-2 with TRBJ2-7, with TRBD1 matching 7 bases. From germline, CDR1 is SGHTA and CDR2 FQGNSA. CDR3 length: 14 amino acids. V gave up 6 bases and J gave up 0 bases; unmatched junction bases: 5. The CDR3 region has the DNA TGTGCCAGCAGAAAGACAGGGATCTCCTACGAGCAGTACTTC. Amino acids: CASRKTGISYEQYF.

J is TRBJ1-5 and V is TRBV28; weak D call: TRBD1 (5 bases). Germline CDR1 and CDR2: MDHEN and SYDVKM. The CDR3 is 12 residues long. V lost 7 bases to trimming and J lost 7 bases, with 11 bases between them. The CDR3 DNA follows: TGTGCCAGCACCGGGGGGTGGCAGCCCCAGCATTTT. This codes for CASTGGWQPQHF.

DNA of the CDR3: TGTGCCAGCAGCGGACAGGCAACAACTAATGAAAAACTGTTTTTT. It is translated as CASSGQATTNEKLFF. This chain uses TRBV6-5 with TRBJ1-4; 7 nucleotides line up with TRBD1. This CDR3 comprises 15 residues. The germline V gene has CDR1 MNHEY and CDR2 SVGAGI. V lost 6 bases and J lost 0; bases outside the gene matches: 4.

This chain joins TRBV20-1 and TRBJ1-3; D is undetermined. Trimming took off 3 bases at V and 4 bases at J, with 7 bases between the two ends. Germline lookup yields CDR1 DFQATT and CDR2 SNEGSKA (reference sequence). The CDR3 contains 12 residues. Here the CDR3 reads CSASFLGNTIYF. The CDR3 DNA is TGCAGTGCTAGTTTCCTAGGAAACACCATATATTTT.

This clone is a singleton in its sample. The genes are TRBV2 and TRBJ2-3; D is uncertain. Between the trimmed V and J ends, which lost 3 bases and 6 bases, there was a span of 16 bases. Per germline, CDR1 SNHLY and CDR2 FYNNEI. This CDR3 contains 15 residues. CDR3 loop: CASSDSVRSVDTQYF. The CDR3, as DNA: TGTGCCAGCAGTGATTCGGTAAGGAGTGTGGATACGCAGTATTTT.

This chain joins TRBV13 and TRBJ2-3; tentatively, D is TRBD1 (6 bases). V was clipped by 5 bases and J by 1 base, with 19 bases between them. The germline V gene encodes CDR1 PRHDT and CDR2 FYEKMQ (reference sequence). The CDR3 totals 17 residues. CDR3 in DNA: TGTGCCAGCAGCCCACCTATGGACAGCCCAGGCACAGATACGCAGTATTTT. It codes for CASSPPMDSPGTDTQYF.

The rearrangement links TRBV14 to TRBJ2-5, with 8 bases matching TRBD1. V gave up 3 bases and J gave up 5 bases; unmatched junction bases: 8. CDR1 is SGHDN and CDR2 is FVKESK in the germline V gene. The CDR3 has 15 amino acids. The CDR3 protein is CASSQFISGGETQYF. CDR3 nucleotides: TGTGCCAGCAGCCAGTTCATTTCAGGGGGCGAGACCCAGTACTTC.

CDR3 in amino acids: CASSISRDSPYNEQFF. CDR3 DNA sequence: TGTGCCAGTAGTATCTCCAGGGACAGCCCATACAATGAGCAGTTCTTC. This chain connects TRBV19 to TRBJ2-1, with 7 bases identical to TRBD1. V lost 3 bases and J lost 4; bases outside the gene matches: 9. This CDR3 spans 16 amino acids. Germline CDR1 is LNHDA and CDR2 is SQIVND (reference sequence).

The J gene is TRBJ2-5, the V gene TRBV7-9; 7 bases are shared with TRBD2. Looked up from germline, CDR1 is SEHNR and CDR2 is FQNEAQ (reference sequence). Trimming removed 4 bases from V and 5 bases from J; junction bases left unmatched: 19. There are 18 residues in the CDR3. CDR3 nucleotides: TGTGCCAGCAGCTCCTATATCGGGACTACTCCTCTGAGGGAGACCCAGTACTTC. Encoded protein: CASSSYIGTTPLRETQYF.

The V gene is TRBV29-1, the J gene TRBJ1-1; D not certain. This CDR3 is built from 13 residues. CDR1 SQVTM and CDR2 ANQGSEA come from the germline V gene. Trimming cost V 2 bases and J 3 bases, with 10 bases left between them. The CDR3 sequence is CSVEQNMDTEAFF. Here the CDR3 DNA reads TGCAGCGTTGAACAGAATATGGACACTGAAGCTTTCTTT.

This clone was seen a handful of times. The chain carries TRBV3-1 (or the pseudogene TRBV3-2) and TRBJ2-5; a possible D gene is TRBD2 (5 bases). CDR1 is LGHDT, CDR2 YNNKEL, per germline (reference sequence). The CDR3 is 15 residues long. The V end lost 3 bases, the J end lost 4 bases, and 15 bases lay between the germline ends. This CDR3 is CASSQDQTGRETQYF. The CDR3 DNA sequence: TGTGCCAGCAGCCAGGATCAGACGGGGAGAGAGACCCAGTACTTC.